This record covers a single T cell receptor (beta chain). Its antigen is undetermined. V was cut by 1 base and J by 0 bases, with 7 bases left in between. The CDR3 sequence is 15 residues long. Per the germline V gene, CDR1 is SGHAT and CDR2 is FQNNGV. This entry belongs to a study of regulatory and conventional T cells in RAG deficiency. Overall study findings and caveats: In Omenn syndrome, Treg and Tconv repertoires overlapped >85%. Compared with controls, unique Treg TCR beta sequences dropped around 100-fold in Omenn syndrome and CID/AS.

The assay was immunoSEQ multiplex PCR, and TCRdb's table has in-frame clones only and misses some. The data contain more than 30,000 clones, 70% to 90% of them singletons. These data are also associated with another study on regulatory T cells. That study reports: The primer mix had 52 TRBV and 13 TRBJ primers. In patients, unique TRB V-J pairs were restricted and V/J usage skewed, especially in Tregs.

The V call is TRBV11-2, the J call TRBJ2-1; D ambiguous. Sequencing used CD8+ T cells sorted from blood. This TCR was recovered from a human donor in good health. The CDR3: CASSLGATSYNEQFF. CDR3 nucleotide sequence: TGTGCCAGCAGCTTAGGCGCAACCTCCTACAATGAGCAGTTCTTC. Based on the CDR3 plus reference TRBV11-2 and TRBJ2-1, the full variable domain is EAGVAQSPRYKIIEKRQSVAFWCNPISGHATLYWYQQILGQGPKLLIQFQNNGVVDDSQLPKDRFSAERLKGVDSTLKIQPAKLEDSAVYLCASSLGATSYNEQFFGPGTRLTVL.